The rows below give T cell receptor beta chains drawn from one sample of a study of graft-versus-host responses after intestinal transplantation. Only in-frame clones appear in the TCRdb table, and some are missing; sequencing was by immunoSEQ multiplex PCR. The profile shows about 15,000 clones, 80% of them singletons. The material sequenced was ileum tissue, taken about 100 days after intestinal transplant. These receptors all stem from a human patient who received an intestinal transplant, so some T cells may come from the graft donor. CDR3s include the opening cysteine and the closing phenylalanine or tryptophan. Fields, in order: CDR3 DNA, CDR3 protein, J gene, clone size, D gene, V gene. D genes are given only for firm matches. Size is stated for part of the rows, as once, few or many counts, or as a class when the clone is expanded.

DNA: TGTGCCAGCAGAAGACTAGCGGGAGCCAACGAGCAGTACTTC
CDR3: CASRRLAGANEQYF
J: TRBJ2-7
size: -
D: TRBD2
V: TRBV5-4

DNA: TGTGCCAGCAGCCTGGGGGTAGGGGGCATCGGCTACACCTTC
CDR3: CASSLGVGGIGYTF
J: TRBJ1-2
size: few
D: TRBD1
V: TRBV7-3

DNA: TGTGCCAGCAGCTCCCTGGCGGGGACTAGTATCTACGAGCAGTACTTC
CDR3: CASSSLAGTSIYEQYF
J: TRBJ2-7
size: -
D: TRBD2
V: TRBV5-4

DNA: TGTGCCAGCAGCTGTGGGACGCTCAGAGTCGAGCAGTACTTC
CDR3: CASSCGTLRVEQYF
J: TRBJ2-7
size: -
D: -
V: TRBV7-3

DNA: TGTGCCAGCAGCTTACGGGAGGGCGCAGCTTTCTTT
CDR3: CASSLREGAAFF
J: TRBJ1-1
size: -
D: -
V: TRBV7-3

DNA: TGTGCCAGCAGCGTAGTGAGACTGCCCCCCCCCTACAATGAGCAGTTCTTC
CDR3: CASSVVRLPPPYNEQFF
J: TRBJ2-1
size: -
D: -
V: TRBV9

DNA: TGTGCCAGCAGCGTCGGACCAGCTTTATGGGACAATGAGCAGTTCTTC
CDR3: CASSVGPALWDNEQFF
J: TRBJ2-1
size: -
D: -
V: TRBV9

DNA: TGTGCCAGCAGCTTTATACCTCCGGGACAGGGGTATCGCCGGAACACTGAAGCTTTCTTT
CDR3: CASSFIPPGQGYRRNTEAFF
J: TRBJ1-1
size: -
D: TRBD1
V: TRBV7-8

DNA: TGCGCCAGCAGCCAAGACCAGAGGAGGAGCCGACCAGATACGCAGTATTTT
CDR3: CASSQDQRRSRPDTQYF
J: TRBJ2-3
size: -
D: -
V: TRBV4-1

DNA: TGTGCCAGCAGCTCGCCCCCGCGGAGGGGAGATGAGCAGTTCTTC
CDR3: CASSSPPRRGDEQFF
J: TRBJ2-1
size: -
D: -
V: TRBV7-9

DNA: TGTGCCAGCAGCCCCGGACAGGGGGGTGACATTCAGTACTTC
CDR3: CASSPGQGGDIQYF
J: TRBJ2-4
size: -
D: TRBD1
V: TRBV5-6

DNA: TGTGCCAGCAGTTTAGGGGCGGGGGGATACAATGAGCAGTTCTTC
CDR3: CASSLGAGGYNEQFF
J: TRBJ2-1
size: -
D: TRBD2
V: TRBV27

DNA: TGCGCCAGCAGCTTGGTTCCCTACTTAGGGGGCAAGGGCCCCTACGAGCAGTACTTC
CDR3: CASSLVPYLGGKGPYEQYF
J: TRBJ2-7
size: -
D: TRBD1
V: TRBV5-1

DNA: TGTGCCAGCAGTTTCCGGGACAGGGGTCTCTACGAGCAGTACTTC
CDR3: CASSFRDRGLYEQYF
J: TRBJ2-7
size: -
D: TRBD1
V: TRBV6-6

DNA: TGTGCCTGGACCCGCGGGACAGGGCTCACAGATACGCAGTATTTT
CDR3: CAWTRGTGLTDTQYF
J: TRBJ2-3
size: once
D: TRBD1
V: TRBV30

DNA: TGTGCCAGCAGCTCAGGACTAGCGAGGGCAGATACGCAGTATTTT
CDR3: CASSSGLARADTQYF
J: TRBJ2-3
size: -
D: TRBD2
V: TRBV7-8

DNA: TGTGCCAGCAGCCGGACAGGGTCCGGTCAGCCCCAGCATTTT
CDR3: CASSRTGSGQPQHF
J: TRBJ1-5
size: -
D: TRBD1
V: TRBV7-8

DNA: TGTGCCAGCAGTCCCACAGGGGTTAATGAAAAACTGTTTTTT
CDR3: CASSPTGVNEKLFF
J: TRBJ1-4
size: -
D: TRBD1
V: TRBV27

DNA: TGTGCCAGCAGCTTAACGGGGACAGGGAACTACGAGCAGTACTTC
CDR3: CASSLTGTGNYEQYF
J: TRBJ2-7
size: -
D: TRBD1
V: TRBV7-3

DNA: TGTGCCAGCAGTCTCCTGACATCCTACGAGCAGTACTTC
CDR3: CASSLLTSYEQYF
J: TRBJ2-7
size: -
D: -
V: TRBV6-6

DNA: TGCGCCAGCAGCTTGAATTCTTTGGAGCGGGTTGTCGGGACAGATACGCAGTATTTT
CDR3: CASSLNSLERVVGTDTQYF
J: TRBJ2-3
size: -
D: -
V: TRBV5-1

DNA: TGTGCAAGTCGCCGGCACAGCTCCACACAAAGTCGGGCCAACGTCCTGACTTTC
CDR3: CASRRHSSTQSRANVLTF
J: TRBJ2-6
size: -
D: -
V: TRBV12-2

DNA: TGTGCCAGCAGCGTAGAAGGGGGTGGGGTGGAGACCCAGTACTTC
CDR3: CASSVEGGGVETQYF
J: TRBJ2-5
size: -
D: -
V: TRBV9

DNA: TGTGCCAGCAGTGGGGCCGGGACAGGAAACACAGATACGCAGTATTTT
CDR3: CASSGAGTGNTDTQYF
J: TRBJ2-3
size: -
D: TRBD1
V: TRBV6-1

DNA: TGTGCCAGCTGGCTAGCGGGAGAGAAAGAGACCCAGTACTTC
CDR3: CASWLAGEKETQYF
J: TRBJ2-5
size: -
D: TRBD2
V: TRBV2

DNA: TGCGCCAGCAGCCAAGGAGGGACAGGGGGCGAGTGGGGCACAGATACGCAGTATTTT
CDR3: CASSQGGTGGEWGTDTQYF
J: TRBJ2-3
size: -
D: TRBD1
V: TRBV4-3

DNA: TGTGCCAGCAGCTTACTAGCGGGGGGGCCAGATACGCAGTATTTT
CDR3: CASSLLAGGPDTQYF
J: TRBJ2-3
size: once
D: TRBD2
V: TRBV7-2

DNA: TGTGCCAGCAGGGAGTGGACAGTGAGCAATCAGCCCCAGCATTTT
CDR3: CASREWTVSNQPQHF
J: TRBJ1-5
size: -
D: -
V: TRBV2

DNA: TGCGCCAGCAGGAAGGACTCGGGCTCCTACAATGAGCAGTTCTTC
CDR3: CASRKDSGSYNEQFF
J: TRBJ2-1
size: medium-sized
D: -
V: TRBV10-1

DNA: TGTGCCAGTAAGGGCACAGGGACCGAGCAGTACTTC
CDR3: CASKGTGTEQYF
J: TRBJ2-7
size: -
D: -
V: TRBV19

DNA: TGCGCCAGCAGCCCGGACAGGGGCTACGAGCAGTACTTC
CDR3: CASSPDRGYEQYF
J: TRBJ2-7
size: few
D: TRBD1
V: TRBV4-3

DNA: TGTGCCAGCAGCGAAGGACTAGCGGGTACCTACGAGCAGTACTTC
CDR3: CASSEGLAGTYEQYF
J: TRBJ2-7
size: -
D: TRBD2
V: TRBV14

DNA: TGCAGCGTTGAATCGGGACGGGAGCGCGGTTTTGAGCAGTTCTTC
CDR3: CSVESGRERGFEQFF
J: TRBJ2-1
size: -
D: -
V: TRBV29-1

DNA: TGTGCCAGCATCCCCAGAGGGTTGAACACTGAAGCTTTCTTT
CDR3: CASIPRGLNTEAFF
J: TRBJ1-1
size: few
D: -
V: TRBV7-1

DNA: TGTGCCAGCAGCTTAGCGTACAGAAACACCATATATTTT
CDR3: CASSLAYRNTIYF
J: TRBJ1-3
size: -
D: -
V: TRBV7-8

DNA: TGTGCCAGCAGTTTATGGATACAGGGGTTCCCAACTAATGAAAAACTGTTTTTT
CDR3: CASSLWIQGFPTNEKLFF
J: TRBJ1-4
size: -
D: TRBD1
V: TRBV28

DNA: TGTGCCAGCAGCGTAGTCCTAGCGGGAAACACCGGGGAGCTGTTTTTT
CDR3: CASSVVLAGNTGELFF
J: TRBJ2-2
size: -
D: TRBD2
V: TRBV9

DNA: TGTGCCAGCAGCTTAACTGGCCCAGGGGCAGATACGCAGTATTTT
CDR3: CASSLTGPGADTQYF
J: TRBJ2-3
size: once
D: -
V: TRBV7-3

DNA: TGTGCCTGGAGTAGACTAGCGGGCAAGGGAGAGACCCAGTACTTC
CDR3: CAWSRLAGKGETQYF
J: TRBJ2-5
size: -
D: TRBD2
V: TRBV30

DNA: TGCGCCAGCAGCCAAGTTGTGGGAGGGCGCGAGCAGTACTTC
CDR3: CASSQVVGGREQYF
J: TRBJ2-7
size: -
D: TRBD2
V: TRBV4-3

DNA: TGTGCCAGCAGTGGTAGACAGGGAGTGAACACTGAAGCTTTCTTT
CDR3: CASSGRQGVNTEAFF
J: TRBJ1-1
size: -
D: TRBD1
V: TRBV6-1

DNA: TGTGCCAGCAGTTATCGCATTGCTAACTATGGCTACACCTTC
CDR3: CASSYRIANYGYTF
J: TRBJ1-2
size: -
D: -
V: TRBV6-1

DNA: TGTGCCAGCAGCTCCGAGGCGCGGGACCCCTACAATGAGCAGTTCTTC
CDR3: CASSSEARDPYNEQFF
J: TRBJ2-1
size: -
D: -
V: TRBV7-9

DNA: TGTGCCAGCAGTGAAAGGTCCATTAGCGGGAGCCGCCAAGAGACCCAGTACTTC
CDR3: CASSERSISGSRQETQYF
J: TRBJ2-5
size: -
D: TRBD2
V: TRBV6-1

DNA: TGTGCCAGTAGTATAAGGTGGGACTATCGCACAGATACGCAGTATTTT
CDR3: CASSIRWDYRTDTQYF
J: TRBJ2-3
size: -
D: TRBD2
V: TRBV19

DNA: TGTGCCAGCAGTGACTCCCTCGACAGCACAGATACGCAGTATTTT
CDR3: CASSDSLDSTDTQYF
J: TRBJ2-3
size: -
D: -
V: TRBV6-4

DNA: TGCGCCAGCAGCCAAGGCGACAGAACGGGAGTGGACACCATATATTTT
CDR3: CASSQGDRTGVDTIYF
J: TRBJ1-3
size: -
D: -
V: TRBV4-1

DNA: TGTGCCAGCAGCCGAAAGGGACAGGGGCTAATGAACACTGAAGCTTTCTTT
CDR3: CASSRKGQGLMNTEAFF
J: TRBJ1-1
size: -
D: TRBD1
V: TRBV7-4

DNA: TGTGCCATCAGTGAGGGGCTAGGGAGCACAGATACGCAGTATTTT
CDR3: CAISEGLGSTDTQYF
J: TRBJ2-3
size: -
D: -
V: TRBV10-3

DNA: TGTGCCAGCAGTTTGGTAGCTAGCGGGGGCAATGAGCAGTTCTTC
CDR3: CASSLVASGGNEQFF
J: TRBJ2-1
size: -
D: TRBD2
V: TRBV27

DNA: TGTGCCAGCAGTCTCAGGGTAGAGATCCCCTACAATGAGCAGTTCTTC
CDR3: CASSLRVEIPYNEQFF
J: TRBJ2-1
size: -
D: -
V: TRBV27

DNA: TGTGCCAGCTCACCCCTGGCAGTGTATCAGCCCCAGCATTTT
CDR3: CASSPLAVYQPQHF
J: TRBJ1-5
size: -
D: -
V: TRBV18

DNA: TGTGCCAGCAGCGTAGCTAGCGGGAGCACAGATACGCAGTATTTT
CDR3: CASSVASGSTDTQYF
J: TRBJ2-3
size: -
D: TRBD2
V: TRBV9

DNA: TGTGCCAGCACTCACACGCCAGGGGGAGAGACCCAGTACTTC
CDR3: CASTHTPGGETQYF
J: TRBJ2-5
size: -
D: -
V: TRBV21-1

DNA: TGCGCCAGCAGCCATCTATCCCCGCACAGGGGGCTGAATCAGCCCCAGCATTTT
CDR3: CASSHLSPHRGLNQPQHF
J: TRBJ1-5
size: -
D: TRBD1
V: TRBV4-3

DNA: TGTGCCAGCAGTATTCAGGGGTGGAACTATGGCTACACCTTC
CDR3: CASSIQGWNYGYTF
J: TRBJ1-2
size: -
D: -
V: TRBV6-5

DNA: TGTGCCAGCAGCTTGGGTGGCAGGGGGGAGACTGAAGCTTTCTTT
CDR3: CASSLGGRGETEAFF
J: TRBJ1-1
size: -
D: TRBD1
V: TRBV5-6